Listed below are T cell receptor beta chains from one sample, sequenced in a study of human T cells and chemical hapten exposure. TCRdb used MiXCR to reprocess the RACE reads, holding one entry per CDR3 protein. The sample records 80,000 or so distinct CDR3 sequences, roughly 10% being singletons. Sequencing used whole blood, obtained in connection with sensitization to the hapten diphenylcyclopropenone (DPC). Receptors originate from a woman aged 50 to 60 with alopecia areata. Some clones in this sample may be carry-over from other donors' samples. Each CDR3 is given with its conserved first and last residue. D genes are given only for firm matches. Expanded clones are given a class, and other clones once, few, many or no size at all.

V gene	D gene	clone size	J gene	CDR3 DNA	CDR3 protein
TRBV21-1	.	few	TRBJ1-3	TGTGCCAGCGCACCCCGGGACAGGGGGCAGGCTGGAAACACCATATATTTT	CASAPRDRGQAGNTIYF
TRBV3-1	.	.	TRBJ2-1	TGTGCCAGCAGCTCCAGCCAGAGCCCCCGGATGTACAATGAGCAGTTCTTC	CASSSSQSPRMYNEQFF
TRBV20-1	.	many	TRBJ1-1	TGCAGTGCTAGAATATTGGGGCCCCTCGGGAACACTGAAGCTTTCTTT	CSARILGPLGNTEAFF
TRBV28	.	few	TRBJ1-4	TGTGCCAGCAGCTCCGAGGGGGGCTGGGGGACTAATGAAAAACTGTTTTTT	CASSSEGGWGTNEKLFF
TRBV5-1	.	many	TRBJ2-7	TGCGCCAGCAGGAAAGATAACCTCAGGGCCTTGGGCGAGCAGTACTTC	CASRKDNLRALGEQYF
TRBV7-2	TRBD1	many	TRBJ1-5	TGTGCCAGCAGCCGAGGACAGGGGAGCAATCAGCCCCAGCATTTT	CASSRGQGSNQPQHF
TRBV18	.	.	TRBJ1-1	TGTGCCAGCTCCCAAGACAGGACCTACACTGAAGCTTTCTTT	CASSQDRTYTEAFF
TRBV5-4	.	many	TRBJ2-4	TGTGCCAGCAGCTCCCAATCAGGGAAAAACATTCAGTACTTC	CASSSQSGKNIQYF
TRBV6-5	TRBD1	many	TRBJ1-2	TGTGCCAGCATACCAACCGGGACAGGGGGTCGAGGCTACACCTTC	CASIPTGTGGRGYTF
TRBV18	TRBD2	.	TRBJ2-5	TGTGCCAGCTCACCAAGGACTAGCGGGGGGCAGACCCAGTACTTC	CASSPRTSGGQTQYF
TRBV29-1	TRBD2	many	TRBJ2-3	TGCAGCGTTCAAGCGGGAGTGGCAGATACGCAGTATTTT	CSVQAGVADTQYF
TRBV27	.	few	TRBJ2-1	TGTGCCTCCAAAACGCCTCTACTTCACAATGAGCAGTTCTTC	CASKTPLLHNEQFF
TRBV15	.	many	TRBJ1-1	TGTGCCACCAGCAGAGGATGGACAGACACTGAAGCTTTCTTT	CATSRGWTDTEAFF
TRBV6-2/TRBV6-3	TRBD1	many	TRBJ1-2	TGTGCCAGCAGTCAAGGGACAGGCGACGGCAATGGCTACACCTTC	CASSQGTGDGNGYTF
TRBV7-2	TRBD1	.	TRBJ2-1	TGTGCCAGCAGCCCCATGAGAGGACAGGGCTACAATGAGCAGTTCTTC	CASSPMRGQGYNEQFF
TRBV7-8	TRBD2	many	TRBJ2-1	TGTGCCAGCAGCTTGGAAACTAGCGGGAAGCAGTTCTTC	CASSLETSGKQFF
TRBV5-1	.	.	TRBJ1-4	TGCGCCAGCAGCCGAGCCCCCGGTGTTGTTAATGAAAAACTGTTTTTT	CASSRAPGVVNEKLFF
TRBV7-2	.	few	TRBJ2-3	TGTGCCAGCAGCTTCACCCGAGGGGCGGCAGATACGCAGTATTTT	CASSFTRGAADTQYF
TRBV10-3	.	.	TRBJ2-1	TGTGCCATCAGCCAGGACAGCTCCTACAATGAGCAGTTCTTC	CAISQDSSYNEQFF
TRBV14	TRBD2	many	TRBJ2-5	TGTGCCAGCCAACGGCGGGGGGCGCAGGAGACCCAGTACTTC	CASQRRGAQETQYF
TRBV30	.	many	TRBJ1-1	TGTGCCTGGAGAGGGACCCCTGGGCTAGGGGGCACTGAAGCTTTCTTT	CAWRGTPGLGGTEAFF
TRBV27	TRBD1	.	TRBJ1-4	TGTGCCAGCAGTTCTCCGGGACAGATTAATGAAAAACTGTTTTTT	CASSSPGQINEKLFF
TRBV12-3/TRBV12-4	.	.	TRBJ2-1	TGTGCCAGCAGTTTCGTGGGGGCACCTGAGCAGTTCTTC	CASSFVGAPEQFF
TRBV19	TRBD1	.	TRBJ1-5	TGTGCCAGTAGTATCGAAGACAGGGCAGACCAGCCCCAGCATTTT	CASSIEDRADQPQHF
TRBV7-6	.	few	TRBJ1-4	TGTGCCAGCAGCTTAATAGTAGGAACTAATGAAAAACTGTTTTTT	CASSLIVGTNEKLFF
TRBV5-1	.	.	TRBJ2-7	TGCGCCAGCAGCTTCTTTACGGACAAATACTACGAGCAGTACTTC	CASSFFTDKYYEQYF
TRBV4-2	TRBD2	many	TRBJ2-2	TGTGCCAGCAGCCCTTGGACTAGTAACACCGGGGAGCTGTTTTTT	CASSPWTSNTGELFF
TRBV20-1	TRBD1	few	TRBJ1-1	TGCAGTGCTGGACAGGGTTCTACTGAAGCTTTCTTT	CSAGQGSTEAFF
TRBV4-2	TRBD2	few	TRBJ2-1	TGTGCCAGCAGCCACGAATATACGCCTAGCGGGAGGGGAAATGAGCAGTTCTTC	CASSHEYTPSGRGNEQFF
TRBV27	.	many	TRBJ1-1	TGTGCCAGCAGTTTGCGGGGGCAAGGGAACACTGAAGCTTTCTTT	CASSLRGQGNTEAFF
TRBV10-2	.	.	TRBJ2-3	TGCGCCAGCAGTGATGTGGCGGGTTACACAGATACGCAGTATTTT	CASSDVAGYTDTQYF
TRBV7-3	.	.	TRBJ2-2	TGTGCCAGCAGCTTAGGCAGGAACGGGGAGCTGTTTTTT	CASSLGRNGELFF
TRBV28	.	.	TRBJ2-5	TGTGCCAGCAGTTTCTTGTCTCAAGAGACCCAGTACTTC	CASSFLSQETQYF
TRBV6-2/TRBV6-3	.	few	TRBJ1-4	TGTGCCAGCACCCTCGGCCCCGCCGGGAATGAAAAACTGTTTTTT	CASTLGPAGNEKLFF